The rows below give T cell receptor beta chains drawn from one sample of a study of a mutant IDH1 vaccine in newly diagnosed glioma. Assay: immunoSEQ multiplex PCR; the TCRdb copy retains only in-frame clones and omits some. The table lists fewer than 85,000 clones, around 85% of them singletons. The sample here was PBMCs, taken from a glioma patient treated with radiotherapy, temozolomide or both. The origin of the receptors is a man aged 30 to 39 with glioma. CDR3s include the opening cysteine and the closing phenylalanine or tryptophan. The order of the fields is V gene, clone size, D gene, J gene, CDR3 protein, CDR3 DNA. The D gene is left open where the match is weak. Some rows mark clone size as missing; the rest say once, few, many or name a class of expanded clone.

TRBV9	-	-	TRBJ1-3	CASSPKDWGSGNTIYF	TGTGCCAGCAGCCCCAAAGACTGGGGCTCTGGAAACACCATATATTTT
TRBV18	-	-	TRBJ2-7	CASSPPRTAYEQYF	TGTGCCAGCTCACCACCGAGAACAGCATACGAGCAGTACTTC
TRBV7-9	-	-	TRBJ2-1	CASSFNLGYNNEQFF	TGTGCCAGCAGCTTCAATTTAGGGTATAACAATGAGCAGTTCTTC
TRBV29-1	-	TRBD1	TRBJ2-7	CSAGTGAVYEQYF	TGCAGCGCTGGGACAGGGGCCGTCTACGAGCAGTACTTC
TRBV28	-	TRBD2	TRBJ2-3	CASRPPGLDGGTQYF	TGTGCCAGCAGACCCCCGGGACTAGACGGAGGTACGCAGTATTTT
TRBV7-8	-	TRBD2	TRBJ2-5	CASSALLAGPQETQYF	TGTGCCAGCAGCGCGCTACTAGCGGGCCCTCAAGAGACCCAGTACTTC
TRBV7-9	-	-	TRBJ1-3	CASSALTGNGNTIYF	TGTGCCAGCAGCGCATTAACAGGGAACGGAAACACCATATATTTT
TRBV14	-	-	TRBJ2-7	CASSQIGYEQYF	TGTGCCAGCAGCCAAATCGGTTACGAGCAGTACTTC
TRBV18	few	TRBD1	TRBJ2-1	CASSPGTGPNEQFF	TGTGCCAGCTCACCAGGGACAGGCCCTAATGAGCAGTTCTTC
TRBV6-5	-	TRBD1	TRBJ2-5	CASRRKTGGQETQYF	TGTGCCAGCCGCAGGAAAACAGGGGGGCAGGAGACCCAGTACTTC
TRBV6-1	-	-	TRBJ1-1	CASSDWSYENTEAFF	TGTGCCAGCAGTGACTGGTCCTACGAGAACACTGAAGCTTTCTTT
TRBV19	once	TRBD1	TRBJ1-1	CASSKITQDRGNTEAFF	TGTGCCAGTAGTAAAATCACCCAGGACAGGGGGAACACTGAAGCTTTCTTT
TRBV19	-	TRBD2	TRBJ2-4	CASSLLAGGKNIQYF	TGTGCCAGTAGTCTTTTAGCGGGGGGGAAGAACATTCAGTACTTC
TRBV5-4	-	TRBD1	TRBJ2-5	CASSVGQQETQYF	TGTGCCAGCAGCGTGGGACAGCAAGAGACCCAGTACTTC
TRBV5-1	-	TRBD1	TRBJ2-1	CASSVVYRTGRDSYNEQFF	TGCGCCAGCAGCGTAGTATATCGGACAGGAAGAGACTCCTACAATGAGCAGTTCTTC
TRBV5-1	-	-	TRBJ1-1	CASSWARGAGTEAFF	TGCGCCAGCAGCTGGGCCCGGGGGGCTGGCACTGAAGCTTTCTTT
TRBV6-5	-	-	TRBJ2-6	CASSYDSGANVLTF	TGTGCCAGCAGTTACGACTCTGGGGCCAACGTCCTGACTTTC
TRBV4-1	-	-	TRBJ2-6	CASSQDFGTTYSGANVLTF	TGCGCCAGCAGCCAAGATTTCGGGACCACATACTCTGGGGCCAACGTCCTGACTTTC
TRBV19	few	-	TRBJ2-6	CASSMVSSGANVLTF	TGTGCCAGTAGTATGGTATCCTCTGGGGCCAACGTCCTGACTTTC
TRBV10-3	-	-	TRBJ2-3	CAISREKDTQYF	TGTGCCATCAGCAGGGAGAAAGATACGCAGTATTTT